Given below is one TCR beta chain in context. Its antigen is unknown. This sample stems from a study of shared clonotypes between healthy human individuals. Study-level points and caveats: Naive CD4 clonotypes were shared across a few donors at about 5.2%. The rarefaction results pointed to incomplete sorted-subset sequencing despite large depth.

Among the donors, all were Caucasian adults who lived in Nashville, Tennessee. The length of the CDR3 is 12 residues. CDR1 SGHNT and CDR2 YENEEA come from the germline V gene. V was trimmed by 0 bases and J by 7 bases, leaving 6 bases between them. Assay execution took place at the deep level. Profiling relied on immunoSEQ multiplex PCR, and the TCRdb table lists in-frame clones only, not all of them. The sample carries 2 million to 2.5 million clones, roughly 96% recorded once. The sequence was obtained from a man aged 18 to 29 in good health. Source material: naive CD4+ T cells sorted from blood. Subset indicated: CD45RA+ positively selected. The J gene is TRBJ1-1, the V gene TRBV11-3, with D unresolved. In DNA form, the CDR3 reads TGTGCCAGCAGCTTAGATGGCAGTGAAGCTTTCTTT. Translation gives CASSLDGSEAFF.